These 9 T cell receptor beta chains came from one sample sequenced in a study of T cell responses to AZD1222 COVID-19 vaccine. The method was immunoSEQ multiplex PCR; TCRdb's version includes in-frame clones alone and lacks a portion of them. The sample has approximately 68,000 clones; approximately 88% are singletons. Sequencing used peripheral blood, obtained on day 0 of AZD1222 vaccination. Source of these receptors: an adult in good health.

The chain combines TRBV28 with TRBJ1-6; D ambiguous. CDR1 MDHEN and CDR2 SYDVKM come from the germline V gene. The V and J ends lost 5 bases and 7 bases respectively, with 15 bases between them. This CDR3 comprises 15 residues. The CDR3 is CASSLFDPRNSPLHF. The CDR3 DNA is TGTGCCAGCAGTCTATTCGACCCAAGGAATTCACCCCTCCACTTT.

V is TRBV25-1 and J is TRBJ1-2; unclear D gene. The V and J ends lost 6 bases and 6 bases respectively, with 20 bases between them. Germline V gene sequence: CDR1 MGHDK, CDR2 SYGVNS. The CDR3 runs to 15 residues. In nucleotides, the CDR3 is TGTGCCAGCAGGCGAAGAGTACGGTATCAGCATGGCTACACCTTC. It yields the protein CASRRRVRYQHGYTF.

The gene calls are TRBV18 and TRBJ1-2; D is unclear. Germline values: CDR1 KGHSH, CDR2 LQKENI. The CDR3 is made up of 17 amino acids. V was clipped by 3 bases and J by 4 bases, with 21 bases between them. The CDR3 nucleotides are TGTGCCAGCTCACCGGGTCCGACCCCCTCATCCCTCTATGGCTACACCTTC. Its translation: CASSPGPTPSSLYGYTF.

The chain combines TRBV7-3 with TRBJ2-3; TRBD2 matches at 7 bases. This CDR3 is built from 15 residues. Germline assignment: CDR1 SGHTA and CDR2 FQGTGA. Germline trimming cut 3 bases from V and 1 base from J; bases unmatched to any gene: 4. Here the CDR3 reads CASSFDSGGTDTQYF. Here the CDR3 DNA reads TGTGCCAGCAGCTTTGACAGCGGGGGCACAGATACGCAGTATTTT.

Remarks on this clone: Since the CDR3 does not end with the conserved phenylalanine or tryptophan, this likely comes from a read error. No DNA is shown, since the ends of the CDR3 on it are uncertain; the CDR3 is the one TCRdb lists. The chain recombines TRBV14 with TRBJ2-7; TRBD1 was called by the table and not checked on the DNA. With termini counted, the CDR3 has 10 amino acids. Germline lookup yields CDR1 SGHDN and CDR2 FVKESK. This CDR3 reads CASSQDGTGI.

This rearrangement joins TRBV7-6 to TRBJ1-1, with D possibly matching TRBD1 (5 bases). The CDR3 loop spans 15 amino acids. The V end was cut by 0 bases, the J end by 11 bases, with 19 bases between. Per germline, CDR1 SGHVS and CDR2 FNYEAQ. CDR3 in DNA: TGTGCCAGCAGCTTAGCCTCCGGGACGGCTGATGGTGCTTTCTTT. Protein product: CASSLASGTADGAFF.

V and J are TRBV27 and TRBJ1-2, with TRBD1 matching 7 bases. The CDR3 is made up of 13 amino acids. Germline V gene lookup returns CDR1 MNHEY and CDR2 SMNVEV (reference sequence). With 5 bases clipped from V and 3 bases from J, the junction kept 3 bases outside the gene matches. CDR3 in amino acids: CASSETGHYGYTF. DNA for the CDR3: TGTGCCAGCAGTGAGACAGGGCACTATGGCTACACCTTC.

The chain couples TRBV19 to TRBJ1-3; the match to TRBD1 covers 7 bases. Germline values: CDR1 LNHDA, CDR2 SQIVND (reference sequence). This CDR3 has 15 amino acids. The junction had 7 bases not matched to a gene; V was cut back by 5 bases and J by 3 bases. CDR3 bases: TGTGCCAGTAGTTCCACCACAGGGGTTGGAAACACCATATATTTT. It codes for CASSSTTGVGNTIYF. Looking up the rest from reference TRBV19 and TRBJ1-3 gives the full variable domain: DGGITQSPKYLFRKEGQNVTLSCEQNLNHDAMYWYRQDPGQGLRLIYYSQIVNDFQKGDIAEGYSVSREKKESFPLTVTSAQKNPTAFYLCASSSTTGVGNTIYFGEGSWLTVV.

The J gene is TRBJ2-3, the V gene TRBV6-5; D gene ambiguous. V dropped 2 bases and J dropped 2 bases, with 5 bases sitting between them. The CDR3 spans 13 residues. Per the germline V gene, CDR1 is MNHEY and CDR2 is SVGAGI. This chain's CDR3 is CASSYTNTDTQYF. The DNA for the CDR3 is TGTGCCAGCAGTTACACCAACACAGATACGCAGTATTTT.